Each of the 15 T cell receptor beta chains below was sequenced from the same sample in a study of blood T cell repertoires in COVID-19. Here immunoSEQ multiplex PCR was the method, and the copy in TCRdb shows in-frame clones only, minus some. Here the sample spans 200,000 to 300,000 clones, about 70% being singletons. The specimen was peripheral blood. The receptors come from a woman older than 75 with acute or convalescent COVID-19.

The V call is TRBV10-3, the J call TRBJ1-1; perhaps TRBD1 as D (6 bases). The germline gives CDR1 ENHRY, CDR2 SYGVKD. This CDR3 region has 13 residues. Trimming stripped 6 bases from V and 2 bases from J, with 10 bases between. DNA for the CDR3: TGTGCCATCAGAGTGGACAGAAACACTGAAGCTTTCTTT. Residues: CAIRVDRNTEAFF.

The gene calls are TRBV10-1 and TRBJ2-5, with 9 bases identical to TRBD2. This CDR3 has 15 residues. V was pared by 0 bases and J by 5 bases, with 4 bases of the junction left unmatched. In germline, CDR1 is WNHNN, CDR2 SYGVQD (reference sequence). CDR3 nucleotides: TGCGCCAGCAGTGAGTCTGCGGGAGGGATGGAGACCCAGTACTTC. Translated: CASSESAGGMETQYF.

This chain connects TRBV10-3 to TRBJ2-5; D unresolved. This CDR3 is built from 12 residues. With 3 bases removed from V and 3 bases from J, the gap between germline ends came to 5 bases. The germline gives CDR1 ENHRY, CDR2 SYGVKD. The CDR3 reads CAISDRKETQYF. CDR3 DNA sequence: TGTGCCATCAGTGACAGAAAAGAGACCCAGTACTTC.

This clone has a single count. The CDR3 is CASSIREEAFF. The CDR3 nucleotides read TGTGCCAGCAGTATACGGGAAGAAGCTTTCTTT. The V and J genes are TRBV28 and TRBJ1-1; D uncertain. Germline CDR1 and CDR2: MDHEN and SYDVKM. This CDR3 has 11 residues. V shed 5 bases and J shed 8 bases, with 9 bases lying between them.

This chain links TRBV5-6 with TRBJ2-1; 8 bases line up with TRBD2. The J segment lost 4 bases and the V segment lost 3 bases, leaving 12 bases of the junction unmatched. The CDR3 runs 17 residues. In germline, CDR1 is SGHDT, CDR2 YYEEEE. CDR3 sequence (DNA): TGTGCCAGCAGCTGGGGGCCCTCAAGCGGGGGTTACAATGAGCAGTTCTTC. This codes for CASSWGPSSGGYNEQFF.

This rearrangement joins TRBV7-2 to TRBJ2-1, with D maybe TRBD2 (6 bases). The CDR3 has 15 amino acids. Trimming left V 4 bases short and J 3 bases short, with 13 bases between. Germline values: CDR1 SGHTA, CDR2 FQGNSA. The CDR3 protein is CASSYTRGSYNEQFF. Written as DNA, the CDR3 is TGTGCCAGCAGCTACACTCGGGGGAGCTACAATGAGCAGTTCTTC.

With regard to this clone: Other nucleotide sequences in the sample specify the same CDR3. This chain connects TRBV18 to TRBJ2-1, with unresolved D. The CDR3 runs 11 residues. Looked up from germline, CDR1 is KGHSH and CDR2 is LQKENI. Trimming stripped 3 bases from V and 7 bases from J, with 4 bases between. CDR3 loop: CASSPSNEQFF. The CDR3 nucleotides read TGTGCCAGCTCACCCAGTAATGAGCAGTTCTTC.

The genes are TRBV5-4 and TRBJ1-1, with 7 bases fitting TRBD1. CDR3 size: 14 residues. V lost 0 bases to trimming and J lost 7 bases; unmatched junction nucleotides: 6. Germline V gene data show CDR1 as SGHNT and CDR2 as YYREEE (reference sequence). CDR3 sequence: CASSLGQGRREAFF. CDR3 bases: TGTGCCAGCAGCTTGGGACAGGGCCGCCGTGAAGCTTTCTTT. The full variable domain, with the rest looked up from reference TRBV5-4 and TRBJ1-1, is ETGVTQSPTHLIKTRGQQVTLRCSSQSGHNTVSWYQQALGQGPQFIFQYYREEENGRGNFPPRFSGLQFPNYSSELNVNALELDDSALYLCASSLGQGRREAFFGQGTRLTVV.

The CDR3 sequence: CASSVSGNSYNEQFF. CDR3 sequence (DNA): TGTGCCAGCAGCGTCAGCGGGAACTCCTACAATGAGCAGTTCTTC. V is TRBV9 and J is TRBJ2-1; 7 bases map to TRBD2. The CDR3 covers 15 residues. V dropped 2 bases and J dropped 0; count of bases not matched to a gene: 2. Germline V gives CDR1 SGDLS, CDR2 YYNGEE.

The rearrangement links TRBV11-2 to TRBJ2-5; 7 bases are a match to TRBD1. Germline V lookup: CDR1 SGHAT, CDR2 FQNNGV. The CDR3 covers 14 residues. The V and J ends lost 5 bases and 9 bases, in that order; junction bases with no gene match: 12. The chain's CDR3 is CASSQTRQGAAQYF. DNA for the CDR3: TGTGCCAGCAGCCAAACGAGACAGGGAGCGGCCCAGTACTTC.

The count of this clone is one. The rearrangement joins TRBV6-5 to TRBJ2-1; D perhaps matches TRBD2 (6 bases). Germline assignment: CDR1 MNHEY and CDR2 SVGAGI. Trimming pared 0 bases from V and 2 bases from J, leaving 8 bases between. The CDR3 sequence is 15 residues long. As DNA, the CDR3 is TGTGCCAGCAGTTACTCACGGAGGGCCTACAATGAGCAGTTCTTC. Encoded protein: CASSYSRRAYNEQFF.

The chain employs TRBV30 and TRBJ2-7; D may be TRBD2 (5 bases). Looked up from germline, CDR1 is GTSNPN and CDR2 is SVGIG (reference sequence). V lost 0 bases to trimming and J lost 4 bases, with 16 bases between them. The CDR3 has 15 residues. The CDR3 region is CAWSVRGSRVYEQYF. The CDR3 DNA reads as TGTGCCTGGAGTGTACGAGGGAGCCGCGTATACGAGCAGTACTTC.

This chain connects TRBV4-1 to TRBJ2-1, with TRBD2 matching over 8 bases. The ends lost 1 base at V and 2 bases at J; junction bases unmatched: 13. The CDR3 has 19 amino acids. CDR1 is MGHRA, CDR2 YSYEKL, per germline. CDR3 sequence (DNA): TGCGCCAGCAGCCAAGGGAGTCTGCGCGGGAGGAGGACCTACAATGAGCAGTTCTTC. Encoded protein: CASSQGSLRGRRTYNEQFF.

This chain uses TRBV3-1 (or the pseudogene TRBV3-2) with TRBJ1-2; maybe TRBD1 (5 bases). The CDR3 totals 13 residues. Trimming took 1 base from V and 8 from J, leaving 11 bases between them. Per germline, CDR1 LGHDT and CDR2 YNNKEL (reference sequence). CDR3 residues: CASSQGGAGGYTF. The CDR3 bases are TGTGCCAGCAGCCAAGGGGGCGCGGGGGGCTACACCTTC.

This clone appeared many times. The chain employs TRBV5-6 and TRBJ2-5; the match to TRBD2 covers 8 bases. CDR3 size: 16 residues. The germline gives CDR1 SGHDT, CDR2 YYEEEE. The trim removed 1 base at V and 8 bases at J, leaving 13 bases unmatched. In DNA, the CDR3 is TGTGCCAGCAGCTTGCAAGGGACTAGAATCGGGATTACCCAGTACTTC. This translates into CASSLQGTRIGITQYF.